This is a list of T cell receptor beta chains from one sample in a study of control samples from healthy donors and cancer patients. TCRdb's copy holds only in-frame clones and misses some; the assay was immunoSEQ multiplex PCR. The sample consists of around 77,000 clones, 85% to 95% of them appearing once. Sequencing input: blood. The receptor source for this set is a woman aged 55-69 years in good health. The CDR3 runs from the conserved cysteine through the conserved F or W. Fields, in order: J gene, D gene, clone size, V gene, CDR3 DNA, CDR3 protein. A D gene is named only where the DNA matches it firmly. Size tells how often a clone was seen (once, few, many) or the class of an expanded clone, and some rows leave it out.

J: TRBJ1-6
D: TRBD1
size: NA
V: TRBV5-1
DNA: TGCGCCAGCAGCCGAGGGGGCACCGATAATTCACCCCTCCACTTT
CDR3: CASSRGGTDNSPLHF

J: TRBJ2-7
D: TRBD1
size: few
V: TRBV28
DNA: TGTGCCAGCGGGACAGGGACCTACTACGAGCAGTACTTC
CDR3: CASGTGTYYEQYF

J: TRBJ1-6
D: NA
size: NA
V: TRBV30
DNA: TGTGCCTGGAGTGGGGGATTGGGGAGGCACTTT
CDR3: CAWSGGLGRHF

J: TRBJ1-5
D: TRBD1
size: NA
V: TRBV19
DNA: TGTGCCAGTAGTACTGGGACAGGTCCTATCTATCAGCCCCAGCATTTT
CDR3: CASSTGTGPIYQPQHF

J: TRBJ1-6
D: NA
size: NA
V: TRBV18
DNA: TGTGCCAGCTCACCACCCACCGGGAGCAATTCACCCCTCCACTTT
CDR3: CASSPPTGSNSPLHF

J: TRBJ2-2
D: TRBD2
size: NA
V: TRBV5-5
DNA: TGTGCCAGCAGCTTGTGGGTCGGCGGGAGAACCGGGGAGCTGTTTTTT
CDR3: CASSLWVGGRTGELFF

J: TRBJ2-7
D: TRBD1
size: NA
V: TRBV29-1
DNA: TGCAGCGTTTCCGGCTGGCAGGGGGCATACGAGCAGTACTTC
CDR3: CSVSGWQGAYEQYF

J: TRBJ2-5
D: TRBD1
size: NA
V: TRBV5-1
DNA: TGCGCCAGCAGCTTAAGGGGGCAGATCAAAGAGACCCAGTACTTC
CDR3: CASSLRGQIKETQYF

J: TRBJ2-7
D: NA
size: NA
V: TRBV28
DNA: TGTGCCAGCACCCCGATAGGGGGTGGGGGAGAGCAGTACTTC
CDR3: CASTPIGGGGEQYF

J: TRBJ2-1
D: NA
size: NA
V: TRBV18
DNA: TGTGCCAGCTCACCACTCCCAGGGGGGACCTACAATGAGCAGTTCTTC
CDR3: CASSPLPGGTYNEQFF

J: TRBJ2-7
D: TRBD1
size: NA
V: TRBV14
DNA: TGTGCCAGCAGCCCGCCCGGGACAGGTCGCGAGCAGTACTTC
CDR3: CASSPPGTGREQYF

J: TRBJ2-5
D: NA
size: few
V: TRBV7-2
DNA: TGTGCCAGCAGCTTAGCGGTCGGCATGGAGACCCAGTACTTC
CDR3: CASSLAVGMETQYF

J: TRBJ2-2
D: NA
size: NA
V: TRBV11-2
DNA: TGTGCCAGCAGCTTAATTAGCGCCCTTAACACCGGGGAGCTGTTTTTT
CDR3: CASSLISALNTGELFF

J: TRBJ1-1
D: TRBD1
size: NA
V: TRBV7-9
DNA: TGTGCCAGCAGCTCGGACAGGGGGCATGGGAACACTGAAGCTTTCTTT
CDR3: CASSSDRGHGNTEAFF

J: TRBJ2-5
D: TRBD2
size: NA
V: TRBV29-1
DNA: TGCAGCGTTGAGTTAGGGCTAGCGGGAGGGCCGTTTGAGACCCAGTACTTC
CDR3: CSVELGLAGGPFETQYF

J: TRBJ2-7
D: NA
size: NA
V: TRBV7-2
DNA: TGTGCCAGCAGCTATCAGGCGAACTACGAGCAGTACTTC
CDR3: CASSYQANYEQYF

J: TRBJ1-2
D: NA
size: NA
V: TRBV24-1
DNA: TGTGCCACCAGTGACCCGGGACGGCAAATCAGTGGCTACACCTTC
CDR3: CATSDPGRQISGYTF

J: TRBJ1-5
D: NA
size: NA
V: TRBV2
DNA: TGTGCCAGCACAAAAGACCCAAGGAGCCTGCCCCAGCATTTT
CDR3: CASTKDPRSLPQHF

J: TRBJ2-3
D: TRBD2
size: NA
V: TRBV30
DNA: TGTGCCTGGAGTGGGACTAGCGGAATCACAGATACGCAGTATTTT
CDR3: CAWSGTSGITDTQYF

J: TRBJ2-1
D: NA
size: NA
V: TRBV28
DNA: TGTGCCAGCCCAACCGGCCCCTTTGGCTACAATGAGCAGTTCTTC
CDR3: CASPTGPFGYNEQFF

J: TRBJ2-5
D: NA
size: NA
V: TRBV5-1
DNA: TGCGCCAGCAGCTTGGGACAGTTTCAAGAGACCCAGTACTTC
CDR3: CASSLGQFQETQYF